A selection of T cell receptor beta chains follows, all from one sample in a study of cytotoxic CD8 clonotypes in ibrutinib-treated CLL. The assay was immunoSEQ multiplex PCR, and TCRdb's table has in-frame clones only and misses some. The sample holds about 330,000 clones, 67% seen once. The specimen was PBMCs, collected after 36 months of ibrutinib treatment. These receptors came from a human donor with chronic lymphocytic leukemia. The CDR3 runs from the conserved cysteine through the conserved F or W. A D gene is named only where the DNA matches it firmly. A row's size may be missing; if present it is once, few, many or a size class.

v_call: TRBV10-3; clone_size: .; j_call: TRBJ2-3; d_call: .; cdr3_aa: CAISEFGGITDTQYF; cdr3_nt: TGTGCCATCAGTGAGTTTGGGGGCATCACAGATACGCAGTATTTT
v_call: TRBV2; clone_size: .; j_call: TRBJ2-7; d_call: .; cdr3_aa: CASSVRLVAYEQYF; cdr3_nt: TGTGCCAGCAGTGTTCGCCTAGTCGCCTACGAGCAGTACTTC
v_call: TRBV5-1; clone_size: .; j_call: TRBJ2-7; d_call: .; cdr3_aa: CASSPGWGLSSYEQYF; cdr3_nt: TGCGCCAGCAGCCCGGGGTGGGGGCTGAGCTCCTACGAGCAGTACTTC
v_call: TRBV9; clone_size: few; j_call: TRBJ1-1; d_call: .; cdr3_aa: CASSVGGRGAEAFF; cdr3_nt: TGTGCCAGCAGCGTAGGTGGAAGGGGCGCTGAAGCTTTCTTT
v_call: TRBV11-2; clone_size: .; j_call: TRBJ2-1; d_call: TRBD2; cdr3_aa: CASSSRIIAGVEQFF; cdr3_nt: TGTGCCAGCAGCTCCCGTATAATAGCGGGGGTTGAGCAGTTCTTC
v_call: TRBV7-3; clone_size: few; j_call: TRBJ1-4; d_call: TRBD1; cdr3_aa: CASSPGTGGDEKLFF; cdr3_nt: TGTGCCAGCAGCCCGGGGACAGGGGGCGATGAAAAACTGTTTTTT
v_call: TRBV6-5; clone_size: .; j_call: TRBJ1-2; d_call: .; cdr3_aa: CASSYTGPYGYTF; cdr3_nt: TGTGCCAGCAGTTACACCGGGCCCTATGGCTACACCTTC
v_call: TRBV10-2; clone_size: .; j_call: TRBJ1-4; d_call: .; cdr3_aa: CASTADKATDEKLFF; cdr3_nt: TGCGCCAGCACCGCCGATAAAGCAACTGATGAAAAACTGTTTTTT
v_call: TRBV7-9; clone_size: .; j_call: TRBJ1-2; d_call: .; cdr3_aa: CASSLASGATSGYTF; cdr3_nt: TGTGCCAGCAGCTTAGCGTCGGGGGCAACATCAGGCTACACCTTC
v_call: TRBV7-6; clone_size: .; j_call: TRBJ2-3; d_call: .; cdr3_aa: CASSFRLQDTQYF; cdr3_nt: TGTGCCAGCAGCTTCAGACTGCAAGATACGCAGTATTTT
v_call: TRBV5-1; clone_size: .; j_call: TRBJ2-7; d_call: .; cdr3_aa: CASSHGSGKEYF; cdr3_nt: TGCGCCAGCAGCCATGGCTCGGGGAAGGAGTACTTC
v_call: TRBV4-1; clone_size: .; j_call: TRBJ2-7; d_call: TRBD1; cdr3_aa: CASSQLGTAYYEQYF; cdr3_nt: TGCGCCAGCAGCCAGCTAGGGACAGCGTACTACGAGCAGTACTTC
v_call: TRBV21-1; clone_size: once; j_call: TRBJ2-1; d_call: .; cdr3_aa: CASSKCYRGRDNEQFF; cdr3_nt: TGTGCCAGCAGCAAGTGTTACAGGGGGAGGGACAATGAGCAGTTCTTC
v_call: TRBV20-1; clone_size: .; j_call: TRBJ1-2; d_call: .; cdr3_aa: CSYSGYWGYTF; cdr3_nt: TGCAGCTATTCCGGGTATTGGGGCTACACCTTC
v_call: TRBV27; clone_size: few; j_call: TRBJ2-2; d_call: TRBD2; cdr3_aa: CASSPKGRLAANTGELFF; cdr3_nt: TGTGCCAGCAGTCCGAAAGGCCGACTAGCGGCCAACACCGGGGAGCTGTTTTTT
v_call: TRBV27; clone_size: few; j_call: TRBJ2-7; d_call: TRBD1; cdr3_aa: CASSPQGAGEQYF; cdr3_nt: TGTGCCAGCAGTCCACAGGGGGCGGGGGAGCAGTACTTC
v_call: TRBV27; clone_size: .; j_call: TRBJ2-7; d_call: .; cdr3_aa: CASSLHAWGEQYF; cdr3_nt: TGTGCCAGCAGTTTACACGCTTGGGGCGAGCAGTACTTC
v_call: TRBV10-2; clone_size: .; j_call: TRBJ2-6; d_call: TRBD1; cdr3_aa: CASRERGQGLSGANVLTF; cdr3_nt: TGCGCCAGCAGAGAGCGGGGACAGGGACTCTCTGGGGCCAACGTCCTGACTTTC
v_call: TRBV28; clone_size: once; j_call: TRBJ2-3; d_call: TRBD1; cdr3_aa: CASSGGGQGALGDTQYF; cdr3_nt: TGTGCCAGCAGTGGCGGGGGACAGGGGGCCCTGGGCGATACGCAGTATTTT
v_call: TRBV30; clone_size: .; j_call: TRBJ1-1; d_call: .; cdr3_aa: CAYIIRFNCVPEAFF; cdr3_nt: TGTGCCTACATTATCAGGTTTAATTGTGTCCCTGAAGCTTTCTTT
v_call: TRBV11-2; clone_size: few; j_call: TRBJ1-2; d_call: .; cdr3_aa: CASSLGGNRNYGYTF; cdr3_nt: TGTGCCAGCAGCCTGGGGGGGAACAGAAACTATGGCTACACCTTC
v_call: TRBV5-1; clone_size: few; j_call: TRBJ1-2; d_call: .; cdr3_aa: CASYYGEGYGYTF; cdr3_nt: TGCGCCAGCTACTACGGGGAAGGCTATGGCTACACCTTC
v_call: TRBV6-5; clone_size: few; j_call: TRBJ1-5; d_call: .; cdr3_aa: CASKAGANQPQHF; cdr3_nt: TGTGCCAGCAAGGCAGGGGCCAATCAGCCCCAGCATTTT
v_call: TRBV14; clone_size: few; j_call: TRBJ2-5; d_call: .; cdr3_aa: CASSQDLGETQYF; cdr3_nt: TGTGCCAGCAGCCAAGATTTAGGAGAGACCCAGTACTTC
v_call: TRBV27; clone_size: once; j_call: TRBJ2-3; d_call: .; cdr3_aa: CASSAPGWGFSTDTQYF; cdr3_nt: TGTGCCAGCAGTGCCCCAGGATGGGGGTTTTCGACAGATACGCAGTATTTT
v_call: TRBV19; clone_size: .; j_call: TRBJ2-5; d_call: TRBD1; cdr3_aa: CASRGTAPYQETQYF; cdr3_nt: TGTGCCAGTAGAGGGACAGCCCCGTACCAAGAGACCCAGTACTTC
v_call: TRBV15; clone_size: .; j_call: TRBJ2-7; d_call: .; cdr3_aa: CATSRDLEGNSYEQYF; cdr3_nt: TGTGCCACCAGCAGAGATCTCGAAGGGAACTCCTACGAGCAGTACTTC
v_call: TRBV10-3; clone_size: .; j_call: TRBJ2-7; d_call: .; cdr3_aa: CAISAGSSSYEQYF; cdr3_nt: TGTGCCATCAGTGCGGGGTCGAGCTCCTACGAGCAGTACTTC
v_call: TRBV4-3; clone_size: .; j_call: TRBJ1-2; d_call: .; cdr3_aa: CASSQDPGARYGYTF; cdr3_nt: TGCGCCAGCAGCCAAGATCCCGGGGCCCGTTATGGCTACACCTTC
v_call: TRBV5-1; clone_size: .; j_call: TRBJ2-7; d_call: TRBD2; cdr3_aa: CASSLGRASGASYEQYF; cdr3_nt: TGCGCCAGCAGCTTGGGGCGGGCTAGCGGGGCCTCCTACGAGCAGTACTTC
v_call: TRBV27; clone_size: once; j_call: TRBJ2-3; d_call: TRBD1; cdr3_aa: CAIRDRAADTQYF; cdr3_nt: TGTGCCATCCGGGACAGGGCCGCAGATACGCAGTATTTT
v_call: TRBV28; clone_size: once; j_call: TRBJ1-2; d_call: TRBD1; cdr3_aa: CASSLSGTGKNYGYTF; cdr3_nt: TGTGCCAGCAGTTTATCCGGGACAGGGAAAAACTATGGCTACACCTTC
v_call: TRBV6-1; clone_size: few; j_call: TRBJ2-7; d_call: .; cdr3_aa: CASRFGYEQYF; cdr3_nt: TGTGCCAGCCGTTTCGGCTACGAGCAGTACTTC
v_call: TRBV9; clone_size: .; j_call: TRBJ2-1; d_call: TRBD2; cdr3_aa: CASSPSGVYNEQFF; cdr3_nt: TGTGCCAGCAGCCCTAGCGGGGTTTACAATGAGCAGTTCTTC
v_call: TRBV27; clone_size: .; j_call: TRBJ1-4; d_call: .; cdr3_aa: CASSPVLNRPNEKLFF; cdr3_nt: TGTGCCAGCAGCCCCGTCCTGAATAGGCCTAATGAAAAACTGTTTTTT
v_call: TRBV19; clone_size: .; j_call: TRBJ1-6; d_call: TRBD1; cdr3_aa: CASRPTGGPLNYNSPLHF; cdr3_nt: TGTGCCAGTAGACCGACAGGGGGACCCCTAAACTATAATTCACCCCTCCACTTT
v_call: TRBV11-2; clone_size: few; j_call: TRBJ2-5; d_call: .; cdr3_aa: CASSLEGSGQYF; cdr3_nt: TGTGCCAGCAGCTTAGAGGGGAGCGGCCAGTACTTC
v_call: TRBV2; clone_size: .; j_call: TRBJ1-2; d_call: .; cdr3_aa: CASRRPAGNGYTF; cdr3_nt: TGTGCCAGCAGGAGGCCGGCAGGGAATGGCTACACCTTC
v_call: TRBV7-9; clone_size: .; j_call: TRBJ1-2; d_call: .; cdr3_aa: CASHGGRGYGYTF; cdr3_nt: TGTGCCAGCCATGGGGGCAGGGGCTATGGCTACACCTTC
v_call: TRBV4-1; clone_size: few; j_call: TRBJ1-1; d_call: .; cdr3_aa: CASSQGHYTEAFF; cdr3_nt: TGCGCCAGCAGCCAGGGACACTACACTGAAGCTTTCTTT
v_call: TRBV2; clone_size: once; j_call: TRBJ2-3; d_call: .; cdr3_aa: CARPGSSTDTQYF; cdr3_nt: TGTGCCAGACCAGGTTCCAGCACAGATACGCAGTATTTT
v_call: TRBV5-4; clone_size: .; j_call: TRBJ2-7; d_call: TRBD1; cdr3_aa: CASSLRQGAYEQYF; cdr3_nt: TGTGCCAGCAGCCTAAGACAGGGGGCCTACGAGCAGTACTTC
v_call: TRBV10-3; clone_size: .; j_call: TRBJ2-7; d_call: TRBD1; cdr3_aa: CAISGLDRAREQYF; cdr3_nt: TGTGCCATCAGTGGTCTAGACAGGGCGCGGGAGCAGTACTTC
v_call: TRBV9; clone_size: .; j_call: TRBJ2-3; d_call: .; cdr3_aa: CASSPQPDTQYF; cdr3_nt: TGTGCCAGCAGCCCCCAACCAGATACGCAGTATTTT
v_call: TRBV19; clone_size: .; j_call: TRBJ1-1; d_call: .; cdr3_aa: CASSSGYVGEAFF; cdr3_nt: TGTGCCAGTTCCTCAGGGTATGTGGGTGAAGCTTTCTTT
v_call: TRBV27; clone_size: .; j_call: TRBJ1-2; d_call: .; cdr3_aa: CASSPQRTFNYGYTF; cdr3_nt: TGTGCCAGCAGTCCCCAGCGAACCTTTAACTATGGCTACACCTTC
v_call: TRBV7-9; clone_size: .; j_call: TRBJ2-5; d_call: TRBD2; cdr3_aa: CASSLFPTAGGPETQYF; cdr3_nt: TGTGCCAGCAGCTTATTTCCGACTGCGGGGGGGCCAGAGACCCAGTACTTC
v_call: TRBV2; clone_size: .; j_call: TRBJ1-2; d_call: .; cdr3_aa: CASSEAPTGFGGYTF; cdr3_nt: TGTGCCAGCAGTGAGGCCCCCACAGGGTTCGGTGGCTACACCTTC
v_call: TRBV9; clone_size: .; j_call: TRBJ2-7; d_call: .; cdr3_aa: CASSVGDTAEQYF; cdr3_nt: TGTGCCAGCAGCGTAGGGGACACGGCCGAGCAGTACTTC
v_call: TRBV9; clone_size: few; j_call: TRBJ2-5; d_call: .; cdr3_aa: CASSVQGFQETQYF; cdr3_nt: TGTGCCAGCAGCGTGCAGGGGTTCCAAGAGACCCAGTACTTC
v_call: TRBV6-5; clone_size: once; j_call: TRBJ2-7; d_call: TRBD2; cdr3_aa: CASSDGLGSYEQYF; cdr3_nt: TGTGCCAGCAGTGACGGACTAGGCTCCTACGAGCAGTACTTC
v_call: TRBV15; clone_size: .; j_call: TRBJ2-6; d_call: .; cdr3_aa: CATRVSGANVLTF; cdr3_nt: TGTGCCACCAGGGTGTCTGGGGCCAACGTCCTGACTTTC